This T cell receptor beta chain derives from a study of relationships among human T cell subsets. The junction had 4 bases not matched to a gene; V was cut back by 1 base and J by 4 bases. CDR1 is SGHNT, CDR2 YENEEA, per germline. There are 15 residues in the CDR3. The T cell receptor alpha and beta CDR3 regions were amplified from mRNA by semiquantitative ARM-PCR. Tagged nested gene-specific primers were used first, then communal superprimers amplified exponentially. In TCRdb, the multiplex PCR reads were re-called with MiXCR into one record per CDR3 protein. The profile covers around 14,000 distinct CDR3 sequences, with about three fifths appearing a single time and about 32% taken by the ten largest. This clonotype was counted a single time.

This sequence was found in a man in his forties in good health. Sequenced input: total T cells sorted from blood. The gene calls are TRBV11-3 and TRBJ2-1; TRBD2 matches at 7 bases. The CDR3 bases are TGTGCCAGCAGCTTAGGGCCTAGCGGATACAATGAGCAGTTCTTC. Protein sequence: CASSLGPSGYNEQFF. The full variable domain, rest sourced from reference TRBV11-3 and TRBJ2-1, is EAGVVQSPRYKIIEKKQPVAFWCNPISGHNTLYWYLQNLGQGPELLIRYENEEAVDDSQLPKDRFSAERLKGVDSTLKIQPAELGDSAVYLCASSLGPSGYNEQFFGPGTRLTVL.